Listed below are T cell receptor beta chains from one sample, sequenced in a study of monozygotic twins with inflammatory bowel disease. From the 5' RACE reads, TCRdb lists one entry per CDR3 protein and no DNA. This sample's table reports 420,000 or so distinct CDR3 sequences. Sequenced sample: blood. These receptors were taken from a human donor with ulcerative colitis or Crohn's disease, or a healthy co-twin of an affected twin (not recorded which). Both conserved end residues are part of each CDR3.

V gene,J gene,CDR3 length,CDR3 protein
TRBV3-1,TRBJ1-1,14,CASSQGGGRGEAFF
TRBV6-5,TRBJ2-1,16,CASSYIGSGAYNEQFF
TRBV5-1,TRBJ1-6,13,CASSLADHSPLHF
TRBV28,TRBJ2-5,17,CASSLVDRSAWGETQYF
TRBV7-2,TRBJ2-1,16,CASSPRGTGGSHEQFF
TRBV19,TRBJ1-5,14,CASSILAINQPQHF
TRBV27,TRBJ2-7,16,CASSPQTGLIFYEQYF
TRBV20-1,TRBJ1-2,13,CSATGHSNYGYTF
TRBV5-1,TRBJ1-2,13,CASSRVNGDGYTF
TRBV14,TRBJ1-1,15,CASSQASGGIPEAFF
TRBV27,TRBJ2-7,15,CASSLLAGGPYEQYF
TRBV15,TRBJ2-3,16,CATSRRLAASTDTQYF
TRBV6-5,TRBJ1-1,14,CASSYRPKDTEAFF
TRBV27,TRBJ2-3,15,CASSPVGRGTDTQYF
TRBV10-3,TRBJ2-1,14,CAISETGQGNEQFF
TRBV30,TRBJ2-3,18,CASRPHPRLAPSTDTQYF
TRBV7-8,TRBJ2-3,16,CASSSSGLLGTDTQYF